This T cell receptor (beta chain) was documented in a study of blood T cell repertoires in COVID-19. Study summary: PBMCs, B-cell-depleted T cells, or T cells provided the cDNA or gDNA that made up the material.

The length of the CDR3 is 14 residues. Trimming cost V 5 bases and J 6 bases; bases outside gene matches: 7. Looked up from germline, CDR1 is MNHEY and CDR2 is SMNVEV (reference sequence). Sequenced by immunoSEQ multiplex PCR; TCRdb stores in-frame clones only, minus some. Of about 380,000 clones listed, 88% were seen once; the top ten hold 1.2%. The source is a woman aged 18-35 years who had recovered from COVID-19. V and J are TRBV27 and TRBJ1-5, with TRBD1 matching over 7 bases. Sequenced: PBMCs or T cells enriched from blood (not recorded which). The CDR3 nucleotides read TGTGCCAGCAGTCTACAGGGGATAGGTCAGCCCCAGCATTTT. Its protein product is CASSLQGIGQPQHF.